Listed below are T cell receptor beta chains from one sample, sequenced in a study of cytomegalovirus exposure and HLA in healthy donors. The method was immunoSEQ multiplex PCR; TCRdb's version includes in-frame clones alone and lacks a portion of them. The table has 150,000 to 200,000 clones, roughly three quarters seen once. The sample consisted of PBMCs. The receptors here all came from a woman between 45 and 65 years old in good health and CMV-seronegative. CDR3s include the opening cysteine and the closing phenylalanine or tryptophan. Fields, in order: V gene, J gene, D gene, clone size, CDR3 DNA, CDR3 protein. A D gene is named only where the DNA matches it firmly. Expanded clones get a size class; other rows say once, few or many, or leave the size out.

>TRBV10-3|TRBJ1-6|TRBD1|.
TGTGCCATCACCCCTGGACAGGGGGATTCACCCCTCCACTTT
CAITPGQGDSPLHF
>TRBV6-4|TRBJ1-1|.|.
TGTGCCAGCAGTGAAACATGGACTAACCCACGGGCTTTCTTT
CASSETWTNPRAFF
>TRBV28|TRBJ1-1|TRBD1|once
TGTGCCAGCAAAGGGACAGGGTTGGGATACACTGAAGCTTTCTTT
CASKGTGLGYTEAFF
>TRBV7-8|TRBJ1-1|TRBD1|.
TGTGCCAGCAGCTTCCCGACAGGGTCCAGAGGAGCTTTCTTT
CASSFPTGSRGAFF
>TRBV10-3|TRBJ1-2|.|few
TGTGCCATCAGTGATGCGGTATCCGCAGATGGCTACACCTTC
CAISDAVSADGYTF
>TRBV6-5|TRBJ2-1|TRBD2|.
TGTGCCAGTCGGGAAGCGGGGGCCCCCTACAATGAGCAGTTCTTC
CASREAGAPYNEQFF
>TRBV4-3|TRBJ2-4|TRBD2|.
TGCGCCAGCAGCCAAGTCAGCGGGGGGGCGGCCAAAAACATTCAGTACTTC
CASSQVSGGAAKNIQYF
>TRBV5-6|TRBJ1-2|.|.
TGTGCCAGCAGCCAGATCCCGTCTAACTATGGCTACACCTTC
CASSQIPSNYGYTF
>TRBV6-5|TRBJ1-2|.|.
TGTGCCAGCAGTGCGACAGACAACTATGGCTACACCTTC
CASSATDNYGYTF
>TRBV5-4|TRBJ2-4|TRBD1|.
TGTGCCAGCAGCTTGGGACAGGGGGACATTCAGTACTTC
CASSLGQGDIQYF
>TRBV19|TRBJ1-5|.|.
TGTGCCAGTAGTATAATACCGGGACAAAGGAGCAATCAGCCCCAGCATTTT
CASSIIPGQRSNQPQHF
>TRBV13|TRBJ2-7|TRBD2|.
TGTGCCAGCAGCTTAAAAGGGACTAGCGGCTCCTACGAGCAGTACTTC
CASSLKGTSGSYEQYF
>TRBV14|TRBJ2-5|TRBD2|.
TGTGCCAGCAGCCAAGGACCGACCCGACTAGCGGGGCAAGAGACCCAGTACTTC
CASSQGPTRLAGQETQYF
>TRBV5-4|TRBJ1-2|.|few
TGTGCCAGCAGCCCGCGACAGGCGCCTAACTATGGCTACACCTTC
CASSPRQAPNYGYTF
>TRBV19|TRBJ1-6|.|.
TGTGCCAGTAGTATCGACACCAAGTATAATTCACCCCTCCACTTT
CASSIDTKYNSPLHF
>TRBV5-4|TRBJ2-7|.|.
TGTGCCAGCAGCGCTTCGGCGGGATACGAGCAGTACTTC
CASSASAGYEQYF
>TRBV9|TRBJ2-2|TRBD1|.
TGTGCCAGCAGCGAAAAACAGGGGGCTCTTGTGGACGGGGAGCTGTTTTTT
CASSEKQGALVDGELFF
>TRBV19|TRBJ2-3|TRBD2|.
TGTGCCAGTAATCTAGCGGGAGGGGTAGATACGCAGTATTTT
CASNLAGGVDTQYF
>TRBV9|TRBJ1-1|.|.
TGTGCCAGCAGCGTAGGGGGGACATTGAACACTGAAGCTTTCTTT
CASSVGGTLNTEAFF
>TRBV7-2|TRBJ2-7|.|.
TGTGCCAGCAGCGCCGACAGCGTAGCCGAGCAGTACTTC
CASSADSVAEQYF
>TRBV18|TRBJ1-1|TRBD1|few
TGTGCCAGCTCTGGATGGACAGGGGGGACTGAAGCTTTCTTT
CASSGWTGGTEAFF
>TRBV7-9|TRBJ2-2|TRBD2|.
TGTGCCAGCAGGTCTCTAGCGGGAGGGCCGACCGGGGAGCTGTTTTTT
CASRSLAGGPTGELFF
>TRBV20-1|TRBJ2-3|.|.
TGCAGCGCGCGGTTCACAGATACGCAGTATTTT
CSARFTDTQYF
>TRBV7-3|TRBJ2-6|.|many
TGTGCCAGCAGTCCCCAAGGCGGGGCTGGGGCCAACGTCCTGACTTTC
CASSPQGGAGANVLTF
>TRBV5-8|TRBJ1-1|.|.
TGTGCCAGCAGCTTGGCCCGGGGAGGGTACACTGAAGCTTTCTTT
CASSLARGGYTEAFF
>TRBV19|TRBJ1-2|.|.
TGTGCCAGTACCCTATCTGGTAGATATGGCTACACCTTC
CASTLSGRYGYTF
>TRBV27|TRBJ1-2|.|.
TGTGCCAGCAGTTTCACGGACAGACCTAACTATGGCTACACCTTC
CASSFTDRPNYGYTF
>TRBV4-3|TRBJ2-7|TRBD1|.
TGCGCCAGCGGACAGGGCTACGAGCAGTACTTC
CASGQGYEQYF
>TRBV29-1|TRBJ2-7|.|.
TGCAGCGTTGAAGATCGGAGATCCTACGAGCAGTACTTC
CSVEDRRSYEQYF
>TRBV27|TRBJ1-5|.|.
TGTGCCAGCAGTTTAAGGGGGACTAGCAATCAGCCCCAGCATTTT
CASSLRGTSNQPQHF
>TRBV7-3|TRBJ2-7|TRBD2|.
TGTGCCAGCAGCTTAACCCCGGGACTAGCGGGAGGCGAGCAGTACTTC
CASSLTPGLAGGEQYF
>TRBV28|TRBJ1-4|TRBD1|.
TGTGCCAGCAGCTCACAGGGGGCTCGAACTAATGAAAAACTGTTTTTT
CASSSQGARTNEKLFF
>TRBV6-6|TRBJ2-7|.|.
TGTGCCAGCAGTTACGAGGGGGCCTACGAGCAGTACTTC
CASSYEGAYEQYF
>TRBV5-8|TRBJ1-4|TRBD1|.
TGTGCCAGCAGCTCCGGGACAGTCGGGACTAATGAAAAACTGTTTTTT
CASSSGTVGTNEKLFF
>TRBV5-6|TRBJ1-5|TRBD1|.
TGTGCCAGCAGCTCACACAGGGGGCTGAGCAATCAGCCCCAGCATTTT
CASSSHRGLSNQPQHF
>TRBV6-6|TRBJ1-6|.|.
TGTGCCAGCAGTCTCAGGGGTGAGTCACCCCTCCACTTT
CASSLRGESPLHF
>TRBV5-1|TRBJ1-2|.|once
TGCGCCAGCAGCTTGGTGTTACCAGGGGAGGGCTACACCTTC
CASSLVLPGEGYTF
>TRBV7-2|TRBJ2-7|TRBD1|.
TGTGCCAGCACCAGGACAGGGGTTATCTACGAGCAGTACTTC
CASTRTGVIYEQYF
>TRBV7-9|TRBJ1-3|TRBD1|.
TGTGCCAGCAGCCCCCGAACCGGGACAGACATACACATTGGAAACACCATATATTTT
CASSPRTGTDIHIGNTIYF
>TRBV7-9|TRBJ1-5|TRBD1|.
TGTGCCAGCAGCTCAGGGGGCTGGAGCAATCAGCCCCAGCATTTT
CASSSGGWSNQPQHF
>TRBV7-9|TRBJ2-7|TRBD1|.
TGTGCCGGGGGCCGCCGGGACAGAGACTACGAGCAGTACTTC
CAGGRRDRDYEQYF
>TRBV11-2|TRBJ2-3|.|.
TGTGCCAGCAGCATCGGACAGACGGTTCCCACAGATACGCAGTATTTT
CASSIGQTVPTDTQYF
>TRBV9|TRBJ2-4|TRBD1|.
TGTGCCAGCAGCGCCGAGGACAGGGGAAGGGCCAAAAACATTCAGTACTTC
CASSAEDRGRAKNIQYF
>TRBV4-3|TRBJ1-1|TRBD1|few
TGCGCCAGCAGCCAAGTAGGGGGCTTGGGAGAAGCTTTCTTT
CASSQVGGLGEAFF
>TRBV18|TRBJ2-7|TRBD1|.
TGTGCCAGCTCACCACTCCCGACAGGGGGCTACGAGCAGTACTTC
CASSPLPTGGYEQYF
>TRBV9|TRBJ2-3|TRBD2|.
TGTGCCAGCAGCGTAGTTAGCGGGCTTCCCGATAGCACAGATACGCAGTATTTT
CASSVVSGLPDSTDTQYF
>TRBV28|TRBJ1-5|TRBD1|.
TGTGCCAGCAGTTTAGGAACAGGGGTAGAGCAGCCCCAGCATTTT
CASSLGTGVEQPQHF
>TRBV9|TRBJ2-5|.|.
TGTGCCAGCAGCGTAGGTGGACTTGTGGAGACCCAGTACTTC
CASSVGGLVETQYF